The entry below gives a single T cell receptor beta chain sequence along with its context. Germline values: CDR1 LGHNA, CDR2 YSLEER. There are 15 residues in the CDR3. V shed 1 base and J shed 3 bases, with 10 bases lying between them. Authors' processing steps: By means of reference gene primer amplification, nucleated cell counts were estimated. TCRdb keeps only in-frame clones here, not all; method: immunoSEQ multiplex PCR. V and J calls and clone size are given by that table; D and trimming were obtained from the DNA. The table shows about 170,000 clones, with roughly nine tenths occurring only once. The data are from a study of blood T cell repertoires in COVID-19.

V is TRBV4-3 and J is TRBJ1-3, with D perhaps TRBD1 (5 bases). The sequenced sample was peripheral blood. The clonotype was recovered from a woman aged 55-69 years with COVID-19, enrolled during active disease. CDR3 loop: CASSQAGLSGNTIYF. In nucleotides, the CDR3 is TGCGCCAGCAGCCAAGCAGGGCTTAGTGGAAACACCATATATTTT.